This T cell receptor beta chain was obtained from a study of blood T cell repertoires in COVID-19. Across the whole study: Italy, Spain and the United States were the sources of the convalescent and acute COVID-19 samples. In each case, the material was cDNA or gDNA derived from T cells, B-cell-depleted T cells, or PBMCs.

Germline-derived CDR1 and CDR2 are LGHDT and YNNKEL (reference sequence). This CDR3 contains 24 residues. Trimming removed 0 bases from V and 1 base from J; junction bases left unmatched: 21. Original methodology: Reference gene primer amplification in the assay estimated nucleated cell counts. Clones were sequenced by immunoSEQ multiplex PCR, and TCRdb holds only the in-frame ones, with some missing. That table gives V, J and clone size, and the DNA gave D and trimming. Found here are roughly 140,000 clones, 80% to 90% of them singletons; the top ten hold about 7.2%. This clone was seen only once. The sequenced material came from peripheral blood. This receptor was obtained from a woman in her forties or fifties in a cohort sampled during active or convalescent COVID-19. The chain recombines TRBV3-1 (or the pseudogene TRBV3-2) with TRBJ2-6; 10 bases align to TRBD1. This CDR3 is CASSQETHDGTGVYLLSGANVLTF. The CDR3 DNA reads TGTGCCAGCAGCCAAGAAACGCATGATGGGACAGGGGTTTACCTTTTATCTGGGGCCAACGTCCTGACTTTC.